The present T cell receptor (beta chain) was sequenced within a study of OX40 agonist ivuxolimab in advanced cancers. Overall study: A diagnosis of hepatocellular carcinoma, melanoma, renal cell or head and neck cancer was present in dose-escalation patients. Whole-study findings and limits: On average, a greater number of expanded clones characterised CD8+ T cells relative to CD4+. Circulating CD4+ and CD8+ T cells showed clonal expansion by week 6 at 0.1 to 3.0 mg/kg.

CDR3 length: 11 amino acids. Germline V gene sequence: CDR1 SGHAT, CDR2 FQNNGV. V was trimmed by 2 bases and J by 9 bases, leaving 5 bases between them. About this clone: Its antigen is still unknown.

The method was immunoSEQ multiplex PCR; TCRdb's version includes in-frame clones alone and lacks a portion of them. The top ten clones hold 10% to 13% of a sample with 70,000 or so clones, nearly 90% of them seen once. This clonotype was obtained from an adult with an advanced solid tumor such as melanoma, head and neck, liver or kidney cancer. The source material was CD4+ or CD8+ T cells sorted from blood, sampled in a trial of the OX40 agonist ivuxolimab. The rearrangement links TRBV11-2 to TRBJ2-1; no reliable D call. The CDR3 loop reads CASSLSFEQFF. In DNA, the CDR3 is TGTGCCAGCAGCTTATCTTTTGAGCAGTTCTTC.